These 17 T cell receptor beta chains share one sample of origin, sequenced in a study of blood T cell repertoires in COVID-19 (TCRdb year 2020). Library prep was done by the immunoSEQ multiplex PCR assay. The immuneACCESS repertoire file appears here via TCRdb, limited to in-frame rearrangements. These files lack a portion of the clones; in checked studies, under half of the deficit traces to unresolved V genes, and the cause of the others is not known. Within this sample are around 300,000 clones, with over 80% of them counted one time only. The top ten constitute 4.1% of the sample. Specimen: peripheral blood. These TCRs come from a woman between 45 and 65 years old with active or convalescent COVID-19.

CDR3 DNA sequence: TGTGCCAGTCGGCTCGTGGTCAGATCCGGGTTCGCAACTAATGAAAAACTGTTTTTT. Its translation is CASRLVVRSGFATNEKLFF. The chain links TRBV19 to TRBJ1-4; no clear D. CDR1 is LNHDA and CDR2 is SQIVND in the germline V gene (reference sequence). The CDR3 contains 19 residues. V was clipped by 8 bases and J by 0 bases, with 25 bases between them. The complete variable domain, with remaining parts taken from reference TRBV19 and TRBJ1-4, reads DGGITQSPKYLFRKEGQNVTLSCEQNLNHDAMYWYRQDPGQGLRLIYYSQIVNDFQKGDIAEGYSVSREKKESFPLTVTSAQKNPTAFYLCASRLVVRSGFATNEKLFFGSGTQLSVL.

The V call is TRBV19, the J call TRBJ1-2; a possible D gene is TRBD1 (6 bases). The V gene lost 9 bases and the J gene lost 4 bases, with 24 bases spanning the gap. This CDR3 spans 16 amino acids. Germline V gene lookup returns CDR1 LNHDA and CDR2 SQIVND (reference sequence). The CDR3 loop is CASSPWGPRAFYGYTF. CDR3 bases: TGTGCCAGCTCTCCATGGGGGCCCAGGGCGTTCTATGGCTACACCTTC.

This clone appeared a few times. This rearrangement joins TRBV28 to TRBJ2-1, with D possibly being TRBD2 (6 bases). This CDR3 has 15 residues. Germline V gene lookup returns CDR1 MDHEN and CDR2 SYDVKM. V was trimmed by 5 bases and J by 6 bases, leaving 17 bases between them. DNA of the CDR3: TGTGCCAGCAGTCAGCTAGTTGGAGGGCTCAATGAGCAGTTCTTC. It codes for CASSQLVGGLNEQFF.

The CDR3 reads CAIRRTGERGNTQYF. The DNA for the CDR3 is TGTGCCATCAGAAGGACAGGGGAAAGGGGTAATACGCAGTATTTT. The rearrangement joins TRBV10-3 to TRBJ2-3; 9 bases are shared with TRBD1. The germline gives CDR1 ENHRY, CDR2 SYGVKD. The CDR3 is 15 amino acids. With V trimmed by 6 bases and J by 7 bases, 11 bases remained unmatched.

The chain has TRBV5-4 and TRBJ2-3; a weak D match, TRBD1 (6 bases). The germline V gene encodes CDR1 SGHNT and CDR2 YYREEE (reference sequence). V lost 9 bases to trimming and J lost 7 bases, with 18 bases between them. The CDR3 loop spans 13 amino acids. This chain's CDR3 is CATSPTGSHTQYF. The CDR3 DNA follows: TGTGCCACAAGCCCGACAGGCTCTCATACGCAGTATTTT.

This chain uses TRBV7-7 with TRBJ2-2, with 10 bases aligning to TRBD1. The CDR3 sequence is 16 residues long. Germline CDR1 is SSHAT and CDR2 is FNYEAQ (reference sequence). V shed 3 bases, J shed 4 bases, and the junction held 5 bases outside the gene matches. The CDR3 loop reads CASSLGTGALTGELFF. The CDR3 DNA is TGTGCCAGCAGCTTGGGGACAGGGGCCCTCACCGGGGAGCTGTTTTTT. The complete variable domain, with remaining parts taken from reference TRBV7-7 and TRBJ2-2, reads GAGVSQSPRYKVTKRGQDVTLRCDPISSHATLYWYQQALGQGPEFLTYFNYEAQPDKSGLPSDRFSAERPEGSISTLTIQRTEQRDSAMYRCASSLGTGALTGELFFGEGSRLTVL.

The chain combines TRBV18 with TRBJ2-5; 12 positions agree with TRBD2. From germline, CDR1 is KGHSH and CDR2 LQKENI. V trimming: 2 bases; J trimming: 7 bases; junction bases outside the gene matches: 14. The CDR3 is 18 residues long. This CDR3 reads CASSPIMTSGSQKPTQYF. The CDR3 nucleotides read TGTGCCAGCTCACCAATTATGACTAGCGGGAGCCAGAAACCGACCCAGTACTTC.

This clone has only a few counts. This sequence joins TRBV5-1 and TRBJ1-4; D gene ambiguous. CDR3 length: 14 amino acids. Germline-derived CDR1 and CDR2 are SGHRS and YFSETQ. Deletions cut 4 bases from V and 12 bases from J, with 19 bases between. CDR3 protein: CASSVGGLPPELFF. Here the CDR3 DNA reads TGCGCCAGCAGCGTCGGCGGCTTACCGCCGGAACTGTTTTTT.

This chain connects TRBV4-1 to TRBJ2-3, with 7 nucleotides matching TRBD2. With V trimmed by 4 bases and J by 2 bases, 6 bases remained unmatched. The CDR3 covers 15 residues. The germline V gene encodes CDR1 MGHRA and CDR2 YSYEKL. The CDR3, as DNA: TGCGCCAGCAGCCCAAAGCGGGATACCACAGATACGCAGTATTTT. Its protein is CASSPKRDTTDTQYF.

In its sample, this clone was seen once. The rearrangement joins TRBV10-3 to TRBJ1-2; D perhaps matches TRBD1 (6 bases). The CDR3 has 13 amino acids. CDR1 and CDR2 from the germline V gene are ENHRY and SYGVKD. Deletions cut 1 base from V and 3 bases from J, with 6 bases between. The CDR3 sequence: CAISEYRDYGYTF. CDR3 DNA: TGTGCCATCAGTGAGTACAGGGACTATGGCTACACCTTC.

This sequence joins TRBV6-6 and TRBJ2-7, with 12 bases matching TRBD2. Germline CDR1 and CDR2: MNHNY and SVGAGI (reference sequence). The length of the CDR3 is 15 residues. The trim removed 7 bases at V and 4 bases at J, leaving 8 bases unmatched. This CDR3 reads CASTPTSGSLYEQYF. DNA of the CDR3: TGTGCCAGCACCCCGACTAGCGGGAGTCTTTACGAGCAGTACTTC.

This CDR3 is CASSYGGSANSPLHF. The CDR3 DNA follows: TGTGCCAGCAGTTACGGGGGCTCAGCTAATTCACCCCTCCACTTT. V usage is TRBV6-5 and J usage is TRBJ1-6; tentatively, D is TRBD1 (6 bases). This CDR3 is built from 15 residues. V lost 2 bases to trimming and J lost 6 bases, with 11 bases between them. CDR1 and CDR2 (germline): MNHEY, SVGAGI.

The chain recombines TRBV29-1 with TRBJ2-7; D unresolved. The CDR3 consists of 11 residues. With 4 bases removed from V and 2 bases from J, the gap between germline ends came to 6 bases. Germline lookup yields CDR1 SQVTM and CDR2 ANQGSEA. CDR3 in DNA: TGCAGCGTTGGCGTCGCCTACGAGCAGTACTTC. This gives the protein CSVGVAYEQYF.

The chain links TRBV28 to TRBJ1-4; no clear D. Germline loops: CDR1 MDHEN, CDR2 SYDVKM. V was clipped by 2 bases and J by 0 bases, with 10 bases between them. The length of the CDR3 is 16 residues. CDR3 DNA sequence: TGTGCCAGCAGTTTAGCAACGGCGGCAACTAATGAAAAACTGTTTTTT. It encodes CASSLATAATNEKLFF. Full variable domain (outside the CDR3, taken from reference TRBV28 and TRBJ1-4): DVKVTQSSRYLVKRTGEKVFLECVQDMDHENMFWYRQDPGLGLRLIYFSYDVKMKEKGDIPEGYSVSREKKERFSLILESASTNQTSMYLCASSLATAATNEKLFFGSGTQLSVL.

This chain uses TRBV21-1 with TRBJ1-1; the listed D gene, TRBD1, was not tested against the DNA. TRBV21-1 is annotated as a pseudogene. This CDR3 contains 14 residues. DNA for the CDR3: TGTGCCAGCAGCTCAGAGGACAGGGCATTTGAAGCTTTCTTT. It yields the protein CASSSEDRAFEAFF.

This clone turned up a few times. The V call is TRBV10-3, the J call TRBJ1-5; D remains ambiguous. The CDR3 is made up of 13 amino acids. CDR1 ENHRY and CDR2 SYGVKD come from the germline V gene. The ends were cut back, 2 bases at V and 5 bases at J, with 7 bases in the middle. The CDR3 bases are TGTGCCATCAGTGAGGAAGGAGATCAGCCCCAGCATTTT. Translating gives CAISEEGDQPQHF.

This clone was seen once. This chain uses TRBV7-8 with TRBJ2-5; D possibly corresponds to TRBD1 (6 bases). The V end was cut by 0 bases, the J end by 1 base, with 18 bases between. Germline V CDR1 and CDR2: SGHVS, FQNEAQ. CDR3 length equals 18 residues. The CDR3 loop reads CASSLAYKTGISQETQYF. The CDR3 DNA sequence: TGTGCCAGCAGCTTAGCGTATAAAACAGGGATCAGCCAAGAGACCCAGTACTTC.